This entry describes one TCR beta chain. Method: immunoSEQ multiplex PCR; TCRdb's copy keeps in-frame clones and lacks some. The data contain some 200,000 clones, about nine tenths of them singletons. Germline loops: CDR1 SGHTA, CDR2 FQGTGA. The CDR3 is 15 amino acids. Trimming pared 4 bases from V and 4 bases from J, leaving 11 bases between. The sample belongs to a study of blood T cell repertoires in COVID-19. Sequenced input: peripheral blood. The V call is TRBV7-3, the J call TRBJ1-6; D may be TRBD1 (6 bases). This receptor was identified in a woman aged 55-70 years with COVID-19, enrolled during active disease. The CDR3 DNA is TGTGCCAGCAGCTCAGGGGCGACGTATAATTCACCCCTCCACTTT. It encodes CASSSGATYNSPLHF.